This passage covers 21 T cell receptor beta chains from one sample sequenced in a study of cytomegalovirus exposure and HLA in healthy donors. PCR used 60 Vbeta primers and 13 Jbeta primers. The assay was immunoSEQ multiplex PCR, and TCRdb's table has in-frame clones only and misses some. The sample holds some 180,000 clones, roughly 80% seen once. Sequenced: PBMCs. Receptors originate from a man aged 40-55 years in good health and CMV-seropositive.

J is TRBJ2-3 and V is TRBV19; 13 nucleotides align to TRBD2. The CDR3 runs to 17 residues. Per the germline V gene, CDR1 is LNHDA and CDR2 is SQIVND (reference sequence). Trimming cost V 7 bases and J 2 bases; bases outside gene matches: 9. In DNA, the CDR3 is TGTGCCAGTAAGAGGGTCGGGACTAGCGGGAACACAGATACGCAGTATTTT. Translated: CASKRVGTSGNTDTQYF.

The chain uses TRBV6-1 and TRBJ2-7; TRBD1 matches 9 bases. The CDR3 contains 14 residues. In germline, CDR1 is MNHNS, CDR2 SASEGT. Losses at the gene ends were 10 bases for V and 3 bases for J; bases not matched to a gene: 10. The CDR3 loop is CATTRTGDGYEQYF. The CDR3 DNA reads TGTGCCACCACTAGGACAGGGGATGGCTACGAGCAGTACTTC.

V and J are TRBV10-1 and TRBJ1-6; tentatively, D is TRBD1 (5 bases). V lost 2 bases and J lost 5, with 22 bases in between. The germline CDR1 and CDR2 sequences are WNHNN and SYGVQD (reference sequence). The CDR3 sequence is 19 residues long. The CDR3: CASSEVRVFFIKNNSPLHF. CDR3 DNA: TGCGCCAGCAGTGAGGTCAGGGTCTTTTTTATAAAGAATAATTCACCCCTCCACTTT.

This clone came up a few times. This chain joins TRBV5-8 and TRBJ2-2; the match to TRBD2 covers 13 bases. CDR1 and CDR2 from the germline V gene are SGHTS and YDEGEE. The length of the CDR3 is 17 residues. The V segment lost 4 bases and the J segment 2 bases; nucleotides outside the gene matches: 5. The CDR3 is CASSPGLAGKNTGELFF. Written as DNA, the CDR3 is TGTGCCAGCAGCCCGGGACTAGCGGGAAAAAACACCGGGGAGCTGTTTTTT.

This sequence joins TRBV18 and TRBJ1-4; maybe TRBD1 (5 bases). Trimming took 0 bases from V and 0 from J, leaving 8 bases between them. The germline V gene has CDR1 KGHSH and CDR2 LQKENI. The CDR3 covers 16 residues. CDR3 sequence (DNA): TGTGCCAGCTCACCACCCCGGGGGTCAACTAATGAAAAACTGTTTTTT. Translated, it gives CASSPPRGSTNEKLFF.

This chain connects TRBV7-9 to TRBJ2-7; the D gene is possibly TRBD1 (6 bases). Trimming removed 4 bases at V and 7 bases at J, with 17 bases between. Germline assignment: CDR1 SEHNR and CDR2 FQNEAQ (reference sequence). The CDR3 runs 14 residues. The CDR3 sequence: CASSSTQGGGEQYF. In nucleotides, the CDR3 is TGTGCCAGCAGCTCCACCCAAGGGGGTGGGGAGCAGTACTTC.

The rearrangement uses TRBV9 and TRBJ1-1; D is possibly TRBD1 (5 bases). V was cut by 3 bases and J by 7 bases, with 13 bases left in between. The CDR3 is made up of 13 amino acids. The germline V gene has CDR1 SGDLS and CDR2 YYNGEE. The CDR3 region has the DNA TGTGCCAGCAGCGCTAGTCAACAGGTTGAAGCTTTCTTT. The encoded protein is CASSASQQVEAFF.

This chain joins TRBV2 and TRBJ2-2; D uncertain. Germline V gene sequence: CDR1 SNHLY, CDR2 FYNNEI. This CDR3 contains 14 residues. V dropped 8 bases and J dropped 2 bases, with 12 bases sitting between them. In nucleotides, the CDR3 is TGTGCCAGCCGCATTCCACAAAACACCGGGGAGCTGTTTTTT. It yields the protein CASRIPQNTGELFF.

This clone was seen a handful of times. This chain links TRBV10-3 with TRBJ1-4; D unclear. In germline, CDR1 is ENHRY, CDR2 SYGVKD. Between the trimmed V and J ends, which lost 3 bases and 5 bases, there was a span of 7 bases. The CDR3 has 13 residues. In DNA form, the CDR3 reads TGTGCCATCAGTGATGGTCAGAATGAAAAACTGTTTTTT. Translation gives CAISDGQNEKLFF.

Written as DNA, the CDR3 is TGTGCCAGCAGCTTCAGGGTCACTGAAGCTTTCTTT. The encoded protein is CASSFRVTEAFF. This chain links TRBV5-6 with TRBJ1-1, with D perhaps TRBD1 (5 bases). Germline CDR1 and CDR2: SGHDT and YYEEEE. The CDR3 has 12 residues. Trimming removed 2 bases at V and 4 bases at J, with 6 bases between.

J is TRBJ2-1 and V is TRBV5-1; D not resolved. CDR3 length: 13 amino acids. The germline V and J ends were trimmed by 0 bases and 7 bases, with 8 bases remaining between them. Germline CDR1 is SGHRS and CDR2 is YFSETQ. The CDR3 protein is CASSLGVENEQFF. CDR3 DNA: TGCGCCAGCAGCTTGGGGGTGGAGAATGAGCAGTTCTTC. The full variable domain, rest sourced from reference TRBV5-1 and TRBJ2-1, is KAGVTQTPRYLIKTRGQQVTLSCSPISGHRSVSWYQQTPGQGLQFLFEYFSETQRNKGNFPGRFSGRQFSNSRSEMNVSTLELGDSALYLCASSLGVENEQFFGPGTRLTVL.

This chain connects TRBV18 to TRBJ2-1, with TRBD1 identical over 10 bases. Trimming removed 3 bases from V and 1 base from J; junction bases left unmatched: 0. This CDR3 spans 15 amino acids. The germline gives CDR1 KGHSH, CDR2 LQKENI. The CDR3: CASSPGQGSYNEQFF. The DNA for the CDR3 is TGTGCCAGCTCACCGGGACAGGGGTCCTACAATGAGCAGTTCTTC.

The chain uses TRBV6-5 and TRBJ2-1, with D possibly matching TRBD2 (5 bases). Germline V gene sequence: CDR1 MNHEY, CDR2 SVGAGI. The length of the CDR3 is 16 residues. Trimming took 0 bases from V and 12 from J, leaving 21 bases between them. CDR3 sequence reads: CASSYSQASGVASQFF. The CDR3 DNA reads as TGTGCCAGCAGTTACTCCCAGGCCTCCGGGGTCGCCTCGCAGTTCTTC.

This clone showed up just once. V usage is TRBV7-6 and J usage is TRBJ1-3, with D possibly matching TRBD1 (6 bases). The CDR3 is 17 amino acids. The ends were cut back, 5 bases at V and 3 bases at J, with 20 bases in the middle. Per germline, CDR1 SGHVS and CDR2 FNYEAQ. The CDR3 spells CASSPWGTPRDGNTIYF. The CDR3 nucleotides read TGTGCCAGCAGCCCGTGGGGGACACCTAGGGATGGAAACACCATATATTTT.

The CDR3 reads CASSPVGDTEAFF. The CDR3 nucleotides read TGTGCCAGCAGCCCTGTCGGGGACACTGAAGCTTTCTTT. The chain is built from TRBV7-9 and TRBJ1-1; D gene uncertain. V lost 5 bases, J lost 3 bases, and 10 bases lay in between. Germline values: CDR1 SEHNR, CDR2 FQNEAQ (reference sequence). This CDR3 has 13 residues.

The V gene is TRBV5-8, the J gene TRBJ1-5; no reliable D call. The CDR3 consists of 15 residues. V dropped 0 bases and J dropped 1 base, with 8 bases sitting between them. Germline CDR1 SGHTS, CDR2 YDEGEE. The CDR3 region has the DNA TGTGCCAGCAGCTTGGATGACACCAGCAATCAGCCCCAGCATTTT. Translating it yields CASSLDDTSNQPQHF.

The chain employs TRBV18 and TRBJ2-7, with 9 nucleotides matching TRBD1. Germline V CDR1 and CDR2: KGHSH, LQKENI. This CDR3 comprises 14 residues. The ends lost 4 bases at V and 5 bases at J; junction bases unmatched: 6. CDR3 nucleotides: TGTGCCAGCTCACTGGGACAGGGTAACCACGAGCAGTACTTC. Translating gives CASSLGQGNHEQYF.

The chain joins TRBV7-3 to TRBJ2-1; D is possibly TRBD2 (5 bases). The CDR3 runs 15 residues. V was pared by 1 base and J by 9 bases, with 16 bases between. Germline CDR1 and CDR2: SGHTA and FQGTGA. The CDR3 bases are TGTGCCAGCAGCTTAAGCGGGCCGCCGACTACTGAGCAGTTCTTC. It yields the protein CASSLSGPPTTEQFF.

The chain uses TRBV4-2 and TRBJ2-3; a possible D gene is TRBD2 (5 bases). Trimming cost V 0 bases and J 4 bases, with 11 bases left between them. Per the germline V gene, CDR1 is LGHNA and CDR2 is YNFKEQ. The CDR3 loop spans 15 amino acids. CDR3: CASSQEVGAADTQYF. CDR3 nucleotides: TGTGCCAGCAGCCAAGAGGTGGGAGCTGCAGATACGCAGTATTTT.

The chain carries TRBV19 and TRBJ2-7; 10 bases match TRBD2. Trimming took 9 bases from V and 3 from J; bases not matched to a gene: 8. CDR1 and CDR2 (germline): LNHDA, SQIVND (reference sequence). This CDR3 spans 14 amino acids. The CDR3 loop is CASPLAGTDYEQYF. Here the CDR3 DNA reads TGTGCCAGCCCACTAGCGGGGACGGACTACGAGCAGTACTTC.

The chain carries TRBV25-1 and TRBJ2-7; D possibly corresponds to TRBD2 (5 bases). The CDR3 covers 16 residues. CDR1 and CDR2 from the germline V gene are MGHDK and SYGVNS. Trimming pared 1 base from V and 2 bases from J, leaving 15 bases between. Here the CDR3 DNA reads TGTGCCAGCAGTGAATTCTCGGCGCCCGGGACCTACGAGCAGTACTTC. It is translated as CASSEFSAPGTYEQYF.